This entry concerns a single TCR beta chain. This study enrolled people aged about 18 to 95 from under 25 US geographic areas. Donors were grouped by their self-reported clinical history. Each recovered donor of Cohort 3 presented with two negative PCRs, clearance, or symptom resolution. The sample belongs to a study of blood T cell repertoires in COVID-19. Study-level information: The origin of the acute and convalescent COVID-19 samples was the United States, Italy and Spain.

Libraries were prepared by immunoSEQ multiplex PCR; TCRdb keeps only in-frame clonotypes and omits some of them. The data contain about 210,000 clones, 85% of them singletons. The V gene's germline CDR1 is LGHDT and CDR2 YNNKEL (reference sequence). The ends lost 4 bases at V and 8 bases at J; junction bases unmatched: 6. This CDR3 is 14 amino acids long. The clonotype comes from a man aged 35 to 55 who had recovered from COVID-19. Sequencing was done on a sample of PBMCs or T cells enriched from blood (not recorded which). The V and J genes are TRBV3-1 (or the pseudogene TRBV3-2) and TRBJ2-1; 9 nucleotides align to TRBD2. CDR3 protein: CASSLAGVPHEQFF. CDR3 bases: TGTGCCAGCAGCCTAGCGGGAGTCCCTCATGAGCAGTTCTTC.